The present TCR beta chain was sequenced within a study of T cells in Graves' hyperthyroidism and ophthalmopathy. Broader study findings: Ophthalmopathy was told apart from stable hyperthyroidism by a 13 V-J model. Ophthalmopathy was model-predicted a median about 6.9 months pre-onset.

This clonotype was seen repeatedly, ten times or more. Antigen specificity is unknown. Germline trimming cut 5 bases from V and 4 bases from J; bases unmatched to any gene: 14. Germline CDR1 is MNHNY and CDR2 is SVGAGI (reference sequence). This CDR3 spans 17 amino acids. There were TCR beta CDR3 regions amplified from RNA transcripts. Using the HTBI primer set, a first-round RT-PCR was run on the TCR CDR3. Each CDR3 protein is one row after TCRdb ran MiXCR on the multiplex PCR reads. The profile shows around 760,000 distinct CDR3 sequences, under 45% of them singletons. Source material: blood. The chain couples TRBV6-6 to TRBJ2-5, with 9 bases matching TRBD2. This TCR was sampled from a woman aged 40 to 50 with Graves' hyperthyroidism. The CDR3 coding sequence is TGTGCCAGCAGTCAACGCGGTAGCGGGAGACATGGAGAGACCCAGTACTTC. Amino acids: CASSQRGSGRHGETQYF.